The 14 T cell receptor beta chains below come from one sample, sequenced in a study of somatic mutations in cytotoxic T cells in rheumatoid arthritis. Generated by immunoSEQ multiplex PCR, the TCRdb table keeps only in-frame clones and is missing some. The sample contains more than 15,000 clones, approximately 80% of which appear only once. Sequencing was carried out using CD8+ T cells sorted from blood. The receptors derive from an adult with rheumatoid arthritis.

This CDR3 reads CASSTDRGATYNSPLHF. The CDR3 DNA is TGCGCCAGCAGCACCGACAGGGGCGCGACCTATAATTCACCCCTCCACTTT. The chain couples TRBV5-1 to TRBJ1-6; 8 bases fit TRBD1. The CDR3 is 17 residues long. V gave up 4 bases and J gave up 2 bases; unmatched junction bases: 8. Germline V gene sequence: CDR1 SGHRS, CDR2 YFSETQ.

The chain joins TRBV13 to TRBJ2-5, with TRBD1 matching 9 bases. Trimming at V came to 5 bases and at J to 5 bases, leaving 9 bases not matched to a gene. The CDR3 runs 15 residues. Germline CDR1 reads PRHDT; CDR2 reads FYEKMQ (reference sequence). The CDR3 bases are TGTGCCAGCAGCCCATCAGGACAGGGGACTGAGACCCAGTACTTC. As protein: CASSPSGQGTETQYF. The full variable domain, in which reference TRBV13 and TRBJ2-5 provide the parts outside the CDR3, is AAGVIQSPRHLIKEKRETATLKCYPIPRHDTVYWYQQGPGQDPQFLISFYEKMQSDKGSIPDRFSAQQFSDYHSELNMSSLELGDSALYFCASSPSGQGTETQYFGPGTRLLVL.

This clone was detected once. DNA for the CDR3: TGTGCCAGCAGTGAATTCCAGGGAGCAGATACGCAGTATTTT. This sequence encodes CASSEFQGADTQYF. The chain carries TRBV27 and TRBJ2-3; D is tentatively TRBD1 or TRBD2 (5 bases each). From germline, CDR1 is MNHEY and CDR2 SMNVEV (reference sequence). Trimming removed 5 bases at V and 4 bases at J, with 13 bases between. The CDR3 is 14 amino acids.

This clone was counted a single time. The gene calls are TRBV6-5 and TRBJ1-2, with a possible D match to TRBD1 (5 bases). Germline loops: CDR1 MNHEY, CDR2 SVGAGI. CDR3 length equals 13 residues. V was clipped by 5 bases and J by 4 bases, with 11 bases between them. The CDR3 DNA is TGTGCCAGCAGTCCCGGAGGGGCCTATGGCTACACCTTC. Translated, it gives CASSPGGAYGYTF.

The chain has TRBV21-1 and TRBJ2-7; the D segment call TRBD2 is taken from the table without a DNA check. TRBV21-1 is marked as a pseudogene. The CDR3 sequence is 10 residues long. The CDR3 DNA is TGTGCCACTATAGCGAGTGAGCAGTACTTC. Its protein product is CATIASEQYF.

This chain uses TRBV13 with TRBJ2-5, with 11 bases identical to TRBD2. The CDR3 is 16 residues long. The junction had 9 bases not matched to a gene; V was cut back by 5 bases and J by 4 bases. Germline CDR1 reads PRHDT; CDR2 reads FYEKMQ (reference sequence). CDR3 amino acids: CASSPIIAGGRETQYF. DNA of the CDR3: TGTGCCAGCAGCCCTATCATAGCGGGGGGGAGAGAGACCCAGTACTTC.

This clone has only one observation. This chain connects TRBV4-1 to TRBJ1-1; D remains ambiguous. CDR1 is MGHRA, CDR2 YSYEKL, per germline. CDR3 length equals 16 residues. Trimming took 1 base from V and 1 from J, leaving 13 bases between them. CDR3 protein: CASSQVSRARNTEAFF. In nucleotides, the CDR3 is TGCGCCAGCAGCCAAGTGTCCCGGGCCCGGAACACTGAAGCTTTCTTT.

The chain joins TRBV4-3 to TRBJ1-2; 10 nucleotides line up with TRBD1. The CDR3 loop spans 15 amino acids. J was trimmed by 1 base and V by 4 bases; bases with no gene match: 3. Germline V gene data show CDR1 as LGHNA and CDR2 as YSLEER. The CDR3 DNA sequence: TGCGCCAGCAGCCCGGGACAGGGGTTTAACTATGGCTACACCTTC. It translates to CASSPGQGFNYGYTF.

The V and J genes are TRBV27 and TRBJ2-1; 10 nucleotides align to TRBD1. CDR1 is MNHEY and CDR2 is SMNVEV in the germline V gene (reference sequence). V dropped 4 bases and J dropped 6; count of bases not matched to a gene: 3. The CDR3 length is 14 residues. CDR3 protein: CASSYRTGGNEQFF. The CDR3 DNA sequence: TGTGCCAGCAGTTATCGGACAGGGGGCAATGAGCAGTTCTTC.

The chain has TRBV5-6 and TRBJ1-6, with D tentatively TRBD1 (6 bases). The V and J ends lost 4 bases and 4 bases respectively, with 15 bases between them. CDR3 length: 16 amino acids. The germline V gene has CDR1 SGHDT and CDR2 YYEEEE. The CDR3 nucleotides read TGTGCCAGCAGCCCCCTGGGGGGCGATTATAATTCACCCCTCCACTTT. Its protein is CASSPLGGDYNSPLHF.

J is TRBJ2-3 and V is TRBV14; no firm D call. The CDR3 contains 14 residues. The germline V gene has CDR1 SGHDN and CDR2 FVKESK. Between the trimmed V and J ends, which lost 0 bases and 4 bases, there was a span of 8 bases. The CDR3 sequence is CASSQELRPDTQYF. The CDR3 DNA sequence: TGTGCCAGCAGCCAAGAATTGAGGCCAGATACGCAGTATTTT.

CDR3 bases: TGTGCCAGCAGCCCGGGACAGGCTCTAGATAACTATGGCTACACCTTC. Amino acids: CASSPGQALDNYGYTF. The rearrangement uses TRBV5-6 and TRBJ1-2; 8 nucleotides line up with TRBD1. V was clipped by 4 bases and J by 1 base; unmatched bases: 9. Germline CDR1 and CDR2: SGHDT and YYEEEE. The CDR3 length is 16 residues.

This chain joins TRBV27 and TRBJ1-6; maybe TRBD1 (5 bases). This CDR3 spans 18 amino acids. V was clipped by 1 base and J by 9 bases, with 22 bases between them. Looked up from germline, CDR1 is MNHEY and CDR2 is SMNVEV (reference sequence). This CDR3 reads CASSLWLPLEGNSSPLHF. The CDR3, as DNA: TGTGCCAGCAGTTTATGGCTCCCCCTGGAGGGGAATTCTTCACCCCTCCACTTT.

This chain links TRBV5-8 with TRBJ2-7; 9 nucleotides agree with TRBD1. The CDR3 covers 15 residues. V shed 4 bases, J shed 5 bases, and the junction held 10 bases outside the gene matches. The germline gives CDR1 SGHTS, CDR2 YDEGEE. In nucleotides, the CDR3 is TGTGCCAGCAGCCTACCGGGACAGGGTATCCACGAGCAGTACTTC. Translating gives CASSLPGQGIHEQYF. The full variable domain, with the rest looked up from reference TRBV5-8 and TRBJ2-7, is EAGVTQSPTHLIKTRGQQATLRCSPISGHTSVYWYQQALGLGLQFLLWYDEGEERNRGNFPPRFSGRQFPNYSSELNVNALELEDSALYLCASSLPGQGIHEQYFGPGTRLTVT.